What follows are 8 T cell receptor beta chains derived from one specimen sequenced in a study of immune evolution from preneoplasia to lung adenocarcinoma. Some clones are missing from TCRdb's copy, which holds only in-frame ones; the method was immunoSEQ multiplex PCR. The sample consists of roughly 10,000 clones, approximately 80% of them appearing once. The sequencing sample was made of FFPE minimally invasive lung adenocarcinoma tissue. The origin of the receptors is a person between 65 and 79 years old with lung adenocarcinoma.

This sequence joins TRBV29-1 and TRBJ2-4; TRBD2 matches at 8 bases. The CDR3 spans 13 residues. With V trimmed by 0 bases and J by 7 bases, 2 bases remained unmatched. The germline V gene encodes CDR1 SQVTM and CDR2 ANQGSEA. DNA of the CDR3: TGCAGCGTTGAAGATATAGCGGGGAACATTCAGTACTTC. Amino acids: CSVEDIAGNIQYF.

The rearrangement joins TRBV28 to TRBJ2-1, with D hard to call. CDR3 length: 13 amino acids. Per germline, CDR1 MDHEN and CDR2 SYDVKM. The germline V and J ends were trimmed by 3 bases and 4 bases, with 7 bases remaining between them. Here the CDR3 DNA reads TGTGCCAGCAGTTTCTCTCGGTACAATGAGCAGTTCTTC. Amino acid sequence: CASSFSRYNEQFF. Drawing the rest from reference TRBV28 and TRBJ2-1, the complete variable domain is DVKVTQSSRYLVKRTGEKVFLECVQDMDHENMFWYRQDPGLGLRLIYFSYDVKMKEKGDIPEGYSVSREKKERFSLILESASTNQTSMYLCASSFSRYNEQFFGPGTRLTVL.

This chain links TRBV6-1 with TRBJ2-3, with TRBD2 matching over 8 bases. This CDR3 spans 14 amino acids. Per the germline V gene, CDR1 is MNHNS and CDR2 is SASEGT. J was trimmed by 2 bases and V by 7 bases; bases with no gene match: 5. CDR3 region: CASTPLAATDTQYF. In DNA form, the CDR3 reads TGTGCCAGCACCCCACTAGCGGCCACAGATACGCAGTATTTT.

This rearrangement joins TRBV6-6 to TRBJ1-1; D is unresolved. This CDR3 spans 13 amino acids. Germline CDR1 reads MNHNY; CDR2 reads SVGAGI (reference sequence). Deletions cut 10 bases from V and 0 bases from J, with 12 bases between. CDR3: CATRGILNTEAFF. The CDR3 DNA is TGTGCCACCAGAGGCATTCTGAACACTGAAGCTTTCTTT.

This clone has a handful of counts. The chain uses TRBV7-8 and TRBJ1-2; D is ambiguous. This CDR3 comprises 17 residues. The V end lost 1 base, the J end lost 0 bases, and 15 bases lay between the germline ends. Germline CDR1 and CDR2: SGHVS and FQNEAQ. CDR3 nucleotide sequence: TGTGCCAGCAGCTTAGTGGCCGGGAGTACAGCTAACTATGGCTACACCTTC. It yields the protein CASSLVAGSTANYGYTF.

This chain connects TRBV4-1 to TRBJ1-1; 10 bases match TRBD1. This CDR3 has 15 residues. The germline V gene has CDR1 MGHRA and CDR2 YSYEKL. The J segment lost 3 bases and the V segment lost 5 bases, leaving 6 bases of the junction unmatched. The CDR3 nucleotides read TGCGCCAGCAGCATCTACGGGACAGGGGACACTGAAGCTTTCTTT. Its protein is CASSIYGTGDTEAFF.

In its sample, this clone was seen once. The chain employs TRBV5-1 and TRBJ2-3; D uncertain. The V end was cut by 2 bases, the J end by 2 bases, with 9 bases between. Germline values: CDR1 SGHRS, CDR2 YFSETQ. This CDR3 comprises 14 residues. CDR3 coding DNA: TGCGCCAGCAGCTTAGGCGAAAACACAGATACGCAGTATTTT. Translated: CASSLGENTDTQYF.

The chain recombines TRBV5-6 with TRBJ1-6, with a possible D match to TRBD1 (6 bases). The V gene's germline CDR1 is SGHDT and CDR2 YYEEEE. The CDR3 contains 18 residues. The germline V and J ends were trimmed by 3 bases and 0 bases, with 16 bases remaining between them. The CDR3 DNA reads as TGTGCCAGCAGCTCCCAGGGGAGATCCAGCTCCTATAATTCACCCCTCCACTTT. Its protein product is CASSSQGRSSSYNSPLHF.